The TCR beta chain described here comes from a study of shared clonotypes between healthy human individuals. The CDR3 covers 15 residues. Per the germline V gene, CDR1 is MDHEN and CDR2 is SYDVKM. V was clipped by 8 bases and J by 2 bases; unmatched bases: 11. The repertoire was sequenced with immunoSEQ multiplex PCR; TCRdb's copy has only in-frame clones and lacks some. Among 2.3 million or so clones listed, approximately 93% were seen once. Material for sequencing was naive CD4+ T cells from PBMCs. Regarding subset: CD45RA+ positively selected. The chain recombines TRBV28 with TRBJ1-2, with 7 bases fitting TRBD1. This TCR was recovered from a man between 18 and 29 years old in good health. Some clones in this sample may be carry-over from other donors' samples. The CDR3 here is CASLIEGAANYGYTF. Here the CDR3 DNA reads TGTGCCAGCCTCATCGAGGGGGCGGCCAACTATGGCTACACCTTC.